A selection of T cell receptor beta chains follows, all from one sample in a study of CD8 T cells in ankylosing spondylitis. TCRdb re-derived calls from the 5' RACE reads in MiXCR, one entry per CDR3 protein. The table lists roughly 470,000 distinct CDR3 sequences, around 26% of them singletons. The source material was blood, either unsorted or a sorted T cell fraction (not recorded which). The origin of the receptors is a male donor with ankylosing spondylitis. The CDR3 runs from the conserved cysteine through the conserved F or W. The D gene is left open where the match is weak. Expanded clones get a size class; other rows say once, few or many, or leave the size out.

>TRBJ2-5|-|-|TRBV29-1
TGCAGCGCCAACCCCGGGGAGACCCAGTACTTC
CSANPGETQYF
>TRBJ1-2|-|-|TRBV25-1
TGTGCCAGCAGTGGGTTGGAGGGCAACGGCTACACCTTC
CASSGLEGNGYTF
>TRBJ2-7|-|TRBD2|TRBV2
TGTGCCAGCAGTCTAGCGGGGGACGCCTACGAGCAGTACTTC
CASSLAGDAYEQYF
>TRBJ1-5|-|-|TRBV12-3/TRBV12-4
TGTGCCAGCAGCAACAGCCCAACGGATCAGCCCCAGCATTTT
CASSNSPTDQPQHF
>TRBJ2-7|-|-|TRBV30
TGTGCCTGGGCCACAGGGTGGAACGAGCAGTACTTC
CAWATGWNEQYF
>TRBJ1-3|many|TRBD1|TRBV7-6
TGTGCCAGCAGCCTCCGACAGGGCGCTGGAAACACCATATATTTT
CASSLRQGAGNTIYF
>TRBJ1-3|once|-|TRBV20-1
TGCAGTGCTCCCCGGCCAGGGGAGGCTGGAAACACCATATATTTT
CSAPRPGEAGNTIYF
>TRBJ1-3|-|-|TRBV20-1
TGCAGTGCTGGAGAACTAGACTCTGGAAACACCATATATTTT
CSAGELDSGNTIYF
>TRBJ1-2|-|TRBD1|TRBV3-1
TGTGCCAGCAGCCAAGCCGGGACAGGGACCTATGACGGCTACACCTTC
CASSQAGTGTYDGYTF
>TRBJ1-2|-|-|TRBV20-1
TGCAGTGCTAGTTTAGGTCCTGCGGGAGGCTACACCTTC
CSASLGPAGGYTF
>TRBJ2-1|-|TRBD1|TRBV5-1
TGCGCCAGCAGTAAAGGACAGGGAGCCGACAATGAGCAGTTCTTC
CASSKGQGADNEQFF
>TRBJ2-3|few|-|TRBV20-1
TGCAGTGCTATTTGGGGGAGCGTCACAGATACGCAGTATTTT
CSAIWGSVTDTQYF
>TRBJ2-2|few|-|TRBV7-2
TGTGCCAGCAGCTTAGAAGGGGTCGTGGACACCGGGGAGCTGTTTTTT
CASSLEGVVDTGELFF
>TRBJ2-3|many|-|TRBV15
TGTGCCACCAGCCGCGGTAGCCCCACAGATACGCAGTATTTT
CATSRGSPTDTQYF
>TRBJ2-3|-|-|TRBV7-9
TGTGCCAGCAGCGGGGTTGGGCAGGGAACAGATACGCAGTATTTT
CASSGVGQGTDTQYF
>TRBJ1-4|-|-|TRBV19
TGTGCCAGTAGTACTGGACAGCTTAATGAAAAACTGTTTTTT
CASSTGQLNEKLFF
>TRBJ2-1|few|TRBD2|TRBV15
TGTGCCACCAGCAGGGCGGGACTAATCTCCTACAATGAGCAGTTCTTC
CATSRAGLISYNEQFF
>TRBJ1-1|-|TRBD1|TRBV20-1
TGCAGTGCCTCGACAGGGGGTCTCATGAACACTGAAGCTTTCTTT
CSASTGGLMNTEAFF
>TRBJ2-2|-|-|TRBV28
TGTGCCAGCAGTTTAACAACAGGGAAGACCCGGGAGCTGTTTTTT
CASSLTTGKTRELFF
>TRBJ2-1|many|-|TRBV11-2
TGTGCCAGCAGCTTAGTCGACAAGGGCAGGTCCTGGGGGCAGTTCTTC
CASSLVDKGRSWGQFF
>TRBJ2-7|-|-|TRBV12-3/TRBV12-4
TGTGCCAGCAGTCCGGGACTTGCAGAGCACGAGCAGTACTTC
CASSPGLAEHEQYF
>TRBJ2-3|few|-|TRBV21-1
TGTGCCAGCAGCAAAGAAAAGCGGGACAGGGGGCAAGCAGATACGCAGTATTTT
CASSKEKRDRGQADTQYF
>TRBJ1-2|-|-|TRBV12-3/TRBV12-4
TGTGCCAGCAGTCCGGGCAAGGGGCCTGTGGTTGGCTACACCTTC
CASSPGKGPVVGYTF
>TRBJ2-1|few|TRBD2|TRBV24-1
TGTGCCACCAGTGCAGCGGGGGACAATGAGCAGTTCTTC
CATSAAGDNEQFF
>TRBJ1-2|-|TRBD1|TRBV18
TGTGCCAGCTCACCCTCAGGGGGATCTAACTATGGCTACACCTTC
CASSPSGGSNYGYTF
>TRBJ2-1|-|-|TRBV5-1
TGCGCCAGCAGCTTGGAGGGGGACGCCTACAATGAGCAGTTCTTC
CASSLEGDAYNEQFF
>TRBJ2-3|-|-|TRBV20-1
TGCAGTGCCGAGCTGGCAGATACGCAGTATTTT
CSAELADTQYF
>TRBJ1-2|-|-|TRBV25-1
TGTGCCAGCAGTGGCTTCAGGGATGGTTATGGCTACACCTTC
CASSGFRDGYGYTF
>TRBJ2-1|few|-|TRBV10-3
TGTGCCATCAGTGGGGACTTTGAGGAGCAGTTCTTC
CAISGDFEEQFF
>TRBJ1-4|-|-|TRBV7-9
TGTGCCAGCAGCTCTTCTCAGGGTTTAAGTGAAAAACTGTTTTTT
CASSSSQGLSEKLFF
>TRBJ2-1|few|TRBD2|TRBV20-1
TGCAGTGCACCACTAGCGGGAGTAGACAATGAGCAGTTCTTC
CSAPLAGVDNEQFF
>TRBJ2-7|few|TRBD2|TRBV20-1
TGCAGTGCTAGGTACCCGGGACTAGCGGGAGACAACGAGCAGTACTTC
CSARYPGLAGDNEQYF
>TRBJ1-2|few|-|TRBV28
TGTGCCATTTCGTCGACGAACCCCCTTGGCTACACCTTC
CAISSTNPLGYTF
>TRBJ1-1|-|-|TRBV20-1
TGCAGTGCTGACGGAAGTATACACACTGAAGCTTTCTTT
CSADGSIHTEAFF
>TRBJ2-1|-|TRBD2|TRBV5-1
TGCGCCAGCAGCGATCCAGTAAGCGGGAGTGTGGAGTTCTTC
CASSDPVSGSVEFF
>TRBJ1-3|-|TRBD1|TRBV9
TGTGCCAGCAGCGTATTAGGACAGGGTGCAAACACCATATATTTT
CASSVLGQGANTIYF
>TRBJ1-2|many|-|TRBV12-5
TGTGCTAGTGGTTTGGTAGCCCGACACAGCTATGGCTACACCTTC
CASGLVARHSYGYTF
>TRBJ1-4|few|TRBD1|TRBV12-3/TRBV12-4
TGTGCCAGCAGCTGGGGACAGGGAAAATTAGAAAGCCTGTTTTTT
CASSWGQGKLESLFF
>TRBJ1-2|few|-|TRBV7-2
TGTGCCAGCAGGTATAACCGCGACAGATATGGCTACACCTTC
CASRYNRDRYGYTF
>TRBJ2-3|-|-|TRBV6-5
TGTGCCAGCAGCTATGACTGGGGGACAGATACGCAGTATTTT
CASSYDWGTDTQYF
>TRBJ1-1|-|-|TRBV5-6
TGTGCCAGCAGCCCTACGTATAACACTGAAGCTTTCTTT
CASSPTYNTEAFF
>TRBJ2-3|few|TRBD1|TRBV20-1
TGCAGTGCTAGAGAGGGACAGGGCTCAGATACGCAGTATTTT
CSAREGQGSDTQYF
>TRBJ2-2|-|TRBD2|TRBV12-3/TRBV12-4
TGTGCCAGCACTCCCCCCCAGCGGGAGATTCCCGGGGAGCTGTTTTTT
CASTPPQREIPGELFF
>TRBJ1-1|-|-|TRBV27
TGTGCCAGCAGTATACAGAGTTGGGGGGCAGGGACTGAAGCTTTCTTT
CASSIQSWGAGTEAFF
>TRBJ2-1|few|TRBD2|TRBV20-1
TGCAGTGCTGGAGGACTAGCGTTCTACAATGAGCAGTTCTTC
CSAGGLAFYNEQFF
>TRBJ2-6|-|-|TRBV6-2/TRBV6-3
TGTGCCAGCAGGTACACTGGGGCCAACGTCCTGACTTTC
CASRYTGANVLTF
>TRBJ2-5|few|-|TRBV2
TGTGCCAGCAGAGGGGAAGAGACCCAGTACTTC
CASRGEETQYF
>TRBJ1-2|-|-|TRBV5-5
TGTGCCAGCAGCTTGGAGGTCAATAACTATGGCTACACCTTC
CASSLEVNNYGYTF
>TRBJ1-2|-|-|TRBV20-1
TGCAGTGTTACAGGAGCAGCTAACTATGGCTACACCTTC
CSVTGAANYGYTF
>TRBJ1-2|-|TRBD1|TRBV6-1
TGTGCCAGCAGTGACCGGGACAGGGGATACGGCTACACCTTC
CASSDRDRGYGYTF
>TRBJ2-2|once|TRBD2|TRBV7-2
TGTGCCAGCAGCTGGCGGACTAGCGGGACTAGCACCGGGGAGCTGTTTTTT
CASSWRTSGTSTGELFF
>TRBJ2-1|-|TRBD2|TRBV5-4
TGTGCCAGCAGCTCGGGAGGACTAGCGGACAATGAGCAGTTCTTC
CASSSGGLADNEQFF
>TRBJ2-1|-|-|TRBV5-1
TGCGCCAGCAGCGAGACAGGTTACAATGAGCAGTTCTTC
CASSETGYNEQFF
>TRBJ2-2|-|-|TRBV5-1
TGCGCCAGCAGTCCCGGGACTCCTAACACCGGGGAGCTGTTTTTT
CASSPGTPNTGELFF
>TRBJ2-3|-|TRBD2|TRBV20-1
TGCAGTGCTACTTCGGCGGGACTAGGTACAGATACGCAGTATTTT
CSATSAGLGTDTQYF